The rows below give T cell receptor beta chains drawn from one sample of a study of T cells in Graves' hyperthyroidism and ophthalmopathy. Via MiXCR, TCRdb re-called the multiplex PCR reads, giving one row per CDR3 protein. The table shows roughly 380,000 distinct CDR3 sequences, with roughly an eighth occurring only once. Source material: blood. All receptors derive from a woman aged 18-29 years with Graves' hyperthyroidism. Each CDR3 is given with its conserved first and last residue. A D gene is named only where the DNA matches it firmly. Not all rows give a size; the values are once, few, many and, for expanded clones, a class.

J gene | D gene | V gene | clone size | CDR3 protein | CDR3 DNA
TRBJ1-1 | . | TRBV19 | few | CASSIGQGFKTEAFF | TGTGCCAGTAGTATTGGTCAGGGCTTCAAGACTGAAGCTTTCTTT
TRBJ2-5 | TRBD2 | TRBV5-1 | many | CASSLGGLAGQETQYF | TGCGCCAGCAGCTTGGGCGGACTAGCGGGACAAGAGACCCAGTACTTC
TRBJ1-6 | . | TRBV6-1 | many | CASSDDGGSPLHF | TGTGCCAGCAGTGATGATGGGGGTTCACCCCTCCACTTT
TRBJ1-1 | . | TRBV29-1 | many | CSVGLLAMNTEAFF | TGCAGCGTTGGGCTACTGGCCATGAACACTGAAGCTTTCTTT
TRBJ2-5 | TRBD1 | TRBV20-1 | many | CSASGDSAQETQYF | TGCAGTGCTAGTGGGGACAGCGCCCAAGAGACCCAGTACTTC
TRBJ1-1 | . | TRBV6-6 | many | CASSYSAGVKTEAFF | TGTGCCAGCAGTTACTCAGCAGGGGTAAAGACTGAAGCTTTCTTT
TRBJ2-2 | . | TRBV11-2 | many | CASSLDRVTGELFF | TGTGCCAGCAGCTTAGATCGGGTCACCGGGGAGCTGTTTTTT
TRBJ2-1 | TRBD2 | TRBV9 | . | CASSASGRASFDEQFF | TGTGCCAGCAGCGCTAGCGGGAGGGCCTCGTTCGATGAGCAGTTCTTC
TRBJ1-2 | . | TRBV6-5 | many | CASSYRAGDYGYAF | TGTGCCAGCAGTTACCGGGCAGGGGACTATGGCTACGCCTTC
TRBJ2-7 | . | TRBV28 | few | CASRDSIFYEQYF | TGTGCCAGCAGGGACAGTATCTTCTACGAGCAGTACTTC
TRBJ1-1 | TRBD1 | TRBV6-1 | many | CASILTGTAEAFF | TGTGCCAGCATCCTAACGGGGACAGCTGAAGCTTTCTTT
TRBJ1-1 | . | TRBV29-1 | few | CSAPQGASNTEAFF | TGCAGCGCCCCGCAGGGAGCATCGAACACTGAAGCTTTCTTT
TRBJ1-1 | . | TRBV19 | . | CASSIGSGGLGNTEAFF | TGTGCCAGTAGTATTGGGAGCGGGGGCCTGGGGAACACTGAAGCTTTCTTT
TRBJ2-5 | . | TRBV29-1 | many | CSVGRPRETQYF | TGCAGCGTTGGTCGGCCTCGGGAGACCCAGTACTTC
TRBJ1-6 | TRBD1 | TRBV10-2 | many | CASSDVPSGTGGTRNSPLHF | TGCGCCAGCAGTGACGTTCCATCCGGGACAGGGGGTACGCGTAATTCACCCCTCCACTTT
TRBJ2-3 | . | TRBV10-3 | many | CAIKRRSGDRTSTDTQYF | TGTGCCATCAAGAGGCGCTCGGGAGACCGCACCTCCACAGATACGCAGTATTTT
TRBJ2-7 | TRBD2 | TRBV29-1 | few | CSGTSAYEQYF | TGCAGCGGGACTAGCGCCTACGAGCAGTACTTC
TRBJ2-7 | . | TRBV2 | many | CASSDSSYEQYF | TGTGCCAGCAGTGACAGCTCCTACGAGCAGTACTTC
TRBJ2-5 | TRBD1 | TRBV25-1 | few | CASSPLTGSQETQYF | TGTGCCAGCAGCCCCTTGACAGGGAGTCAAGAGACCCAGTACTTC
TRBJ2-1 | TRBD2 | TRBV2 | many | CASSFGLAGEHEQFF | TGTGCCAGCAGTTTTGGACTAGCGGGAGAGCACGAGCAGTTCTTC
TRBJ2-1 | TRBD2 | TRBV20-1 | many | CSARDRGAGGPSYNEQFF | TGCAGTGCTAGAGATCGAGGAGCGGGGGGTCCTTCCTACAATGAGCAGTTCTTC
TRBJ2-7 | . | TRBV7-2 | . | CASSLAFWLRGSSYEQYF | TGTGCCAGCAGCTTAGCGTTTTGGCTCCGGGGGAGCTCCTACGAGCAGTACTTC
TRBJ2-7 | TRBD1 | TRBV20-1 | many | CSKTGDVSEQYF | TGCAGTAAGACAGGGGATGTGAGCGAGCAGTACTTC
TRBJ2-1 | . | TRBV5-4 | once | CASSLALGRGPNEQFF | TGTGCCAGCAGCTTGGCCTTGGGCAGGGGTCCCAATGAGCAGTTCTTC
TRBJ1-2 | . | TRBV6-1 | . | CASSEEDHYGYTF | TGTGCCAGCAGTGAAGAAGACCACTATGGCTACACCTTC
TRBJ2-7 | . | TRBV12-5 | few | CASGAGLTYEQYF | TGTGCTAGTGGTGCGGGACTGACCTACGAGCAGTACTTC
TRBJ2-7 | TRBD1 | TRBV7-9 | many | CASSSGQGWSYEQYF | TGTGCCAGCAGCTCTGGACAGGGGTGGTCCTACGAGCAGTACTTC